The rows below give T cell receptor beta chains drawn from one sample of a study of blood T cell repertoires in COVID-19. Generated by immunoSEQ multiplex PCR, the TCRdb table keeps only in-frame clones and is missing some. The data hold approximately 450,000 clones, with roughly nine tenths observed a single time. Sequenced material: PBMCs or T cells enriched from blood (not recorded which). These receptors were taken from a woman younger than 30 with acute COVID-19. The CDR3 runs from the conserved cysteine through the conserved F or W. The D gene is left open where the match is weak. Clone size is stated in some rows and not others, as once, few, many or a class when expanded.

j_call v_call d_call clone_size cdr3_nt cdr3_aa
TRBJ2-7 TRBV28 . once TGTGCCAGCAGCTTACCCTCGCCCTCTTCTAACGAGCAGTACTTC CASSLPSPSSNEQYF
TRBJ2-7 TRBV27 TRBD2 . TGTGCCAGCAGTTTAACTAGCGACTACGAGCAGTACTTC CASSLTSDYEQYF
TRBJ2-3 TRBV18 . . TGTGCCAGCTCACCAGGAGGAAGCACAGATACGCAGTATTTT CASSPGGSTDTQYF
TRBJ1-1 TRBV29-1 . . TGCAGCGTGTTATGGGGCGGGAACACTGAAGCTTTCTTT CSVLWGGNTEAFF
TRBJ2-7 TRBV10-3 TRBD2 . TGTGCCAGCGGACTAGCGGGGGGCTACGAGCAGTACTTC CASGLAGGYEQYF
TRBJ2-1 TRBV15 . once TGTGCCACCAGCAGAGACAGGGGACGTTGGAATGAGCAGTTCTTC CATSRDRGRWNEQFF
TRBJ2-7 TRBV6-6 TRBD1 . TGTGCCAGCAGCCCCCGGGGGGACAGGGGAATCTACGAGCAGTACTTC CASSPRGDRGIYEQYF
TRBJ2-7 TRBV2 TRBD1 . TGTGCCAGCAACACTCCCGGGACAGGCCTCACCTACGAGCAGTACTTC CASNTPGTGLTYEQYF
TRBJ1-2 TRBV25-1 . . TGTGCCAGCAGTGAATCCCCGGGACTGTCTGGCTACACCTTC CASSESPGLSGYTF
TRBJ2-2 TRBV20-1 TRBD2 . TGCAGTGCTAGTCCTAGCGGGGCAACCGGGGAGCTGTTTTTT CSASPSGATGELFF
TRBJ1-5 TRBV5-6 . . TGTGCCAGCAGCTTCGCGGGGAACAATCAGCCCCAGCATTTT CASSFAGNNQPQHF
TRBJ2-7 TRBV5-6 TRBD2 . TGTGCCAGCAGCGAAGGACTAGCGAGCTCCTACGAGCAGTACTTC CASSEGLASSYEQYF
TRBJ2-1 TRBV30 TRBD2 . TGTGCCTGGGACGGGACTAGCGGGACCAATGAGCAGTTCTTC CAWDGTSGTNEQFF
TRBJ1-1 TRBV25-1 TRBD1 few TGTGCCAGCAGTACAGGGGGCACTGAAGCTTTCTTT CASSTGGTEAFF
TRBJ1-2 TRBV19 TRBD1 few TGTGCCAGTAGTAACCCGGGACAGGGGGGCTATGGCTACACCTTC CASSNPGQGGYGYTF
TRBJ2-3 TRBV12-2 . . TGTGCAACGCGCAGGGGGCGTAAGTATTTT CATRRGRKYF
TRBJ1-1 TRBV6-2/TRBV6-3 . . TGTGCCAGCAGTTACTCGAACGGTTACCTGAACACTGAAGCTTTCTTT CASSYSNGYLNTEAFF
TRBJ2-3 TRBV4-2 . . TGTGCCAGCAGCCAAGTCGACAGGACAACAGATACGCAGTATTTT CASSQVDRTTDTQYF
TRBJ1-5 TRBV2 . . TGTGCCAGCAGTGTTCAGGTTCTTAGCGATCAGCCCCAGCATTTT CASSVQVLSDQPQHF
TRBJ2-7 TRBV29-1 TRBD1 . TGCAGCGTTGAAGATCCAGGGACAGGGCACTACGAGCAGTACTTC CSVEDPGTGHYEQYF
TRBJ2-5 TRBV19 . . TGTGCCAGTAGTATATCACTAGCCCGGGAGACCCAGTACTTC CASSISLARETQYF
TRBJ1-2 TRBV21-1 . . TGTGCCAGCAGGACAGGGAATAACTATGGCTACACCTTC CASRTGNNYGYTF
TRBJ1-1 TRBV24-1 TRBD1 . TGTGCCACCAGTGATCGGACAGGGAGTGAAGCTTTCTTT CATSDRTGSEAFF
TRBJ1-6 TRBV28 . . TGTGCCAGCAGTCCCCTGGGGGGGGCTTTATATAATTCACCCCTCCACTTT CASSPLGGALYNSPLHF